The entry below describes one T cell receptor (beta chain). The antigen is undetermined. Trimming removed 0 bases from V and 8 bases from J; junction bases left unmatched: 6. The CDR3 has 16 amino acids. The germline gives CDR1 KGHDR, CDR2 SFDVKD. The source of the sample is a study of spatial heterogeneity in lung cancer. MiXCR, run by TCRdb on the 5' RACE reads, gives a single entry per CDR3 protein. Here the sample spans around 89,000 distinct CDR3 sequences, approximately 12% being singletons. Time point here: sample taken at primary tumor resection. Untreated early-stage non-small cell lung cancer patients, around 72 in total, were the donors. In each case, whole RNA from tumor, nontumor lung or frozen PBMC was sequenced unsorted. Study-level findings and limits: Resection saw ubiquitous expanded tumor TCRs appear in blood more than follow-up did.

The material was PBMCs, obtained at surgery. The chain combines TRBV24-1 with TRBJ2-1; 10 bases map to TRBD2. The TCR comes from a male donor with early-stage non-small cell lung cancer. This CDR3 is CATSDLSSGGADEQFF. In nucleotides, the CDR3 is TGTGCCACCAGTGATTTGTCGAGCGGGGGGGCCGATGAGCAGTTCTTC.